This T cell receptor beta chain was captured by sequencing in a study of T cells in Graves' hyperthyroidism and ophthalmopathy. Whole-study findings and limits: The majority of expanded thyroid clonotypes above 0.001 also appeared in blood.

Concerning this clonotype: Its matching antigen is unknown.

J gave up 3 bases and V 5 bases, and 5 bases lay outside the gene matches. Per germline, CDR1 SSHAT and CDR2 FNYEAQ (reference sequence). The CDR3 runs 15 residues. Amplification yielded TCR beta CDR3 regions, with RNA transcripts as the source. When the TCR CDR3 underwent first-round RT-PCR, the HTBI primer set was used. From the multiplex PCR reads, TCRdb called clonotypes with MiXCR, one entry per CDR3 protein. Among approximately 500,000 distinct CDR3 sequences listed, about 45% were seen once. What was sequenced was peripheral blood or thyroid tissue (not recorded which). This clonotype originated in a young woman with Graves' hyperthyroidism. This chain uses TRBV7-7 with TRBJ1-3, with 9 nucleotides matching TRBD1. The CDR3 protein is CASSATGGYGNTIYF. The CDR3 nucleotides read TGTGCCAGCAGCGCAACAGGGGGCTATGGAAACACCATATATTTT.